The 21 T cell receptor beta chains reported below all come from one sample, sequenced in a study of CD8+CD57+ T cells in acquired aplastic anemia. Template material for TCR beta VDJ and CDR3 profiling consisted of genomic DNA. TCRdb re-derived calls from the reads in MiXCR, one entry per CDR3 protein. The repertoire holds 120,000 or so distinct CDR3 sequences, over 30% seen once, with about 2.4% in the top ten. The sequenced patients had an expansion of CD8+CD57+ cells seen by flow cytometry. Input material: sorted CD4+, CD8+, or CD8+CD57+ T cells (not recorded which) from PBMCs. The source of these receptors is a human donor with aplastic anemia.

This clonotype was detected ten times or more. The chain has TRBV7-3 and TRBJ2-3; D is ambiguous. This CDR3 region has 18 residues. V was shortened by 1 base and J by 4 bases, with 21 bases between the two germline ends. Germline V gene sequence: CDR1 SGHTA, CDR2 FQGTGA. In nucleotides, the CDR3 is TGTGCCAGCAGCTTAAGTCCCCGTAACGTTCCAGGTCCAGATACGCAGTATTTT. Protein sequence: CASSLSPRNVPGPDTQYF.

At least ten counts were recorded for this clonotype. The chain couples TRBV7-6 to TRBJ2-1; D remains unclear. Germline V CDR1 and CDR2: SGHVS, FNYEAQ. V lost 1 base and J 6 bases, leaving 19 bases between the germline ends. The CDR3 spans 17 residues. The CDR3 loop reads CASSLEVGFSAGNEQFF. CDR3 bases: TGTGCCAGCAGCTTAGAAGTTGGATTCAGTGCTGGCAATGAGCAGTTCTTC.

The sample holds many counts of this clonotype. This rearrangement joins TRBV10-2 to TRBJ1-1; no clear D. V lost 2 bases and J 0 bases, leaving 7 bases between the germline ends. Germline values: CDR1 WSHSY, CDR2 SAAADI. The CDR3 is 14 amino acids. Written as DNA, the CDR3 is TGCGCCAGCAGTGAGCGAGTCATGAACACTGAAGCTTTCTTT. It codes for CASSERVMNTEAFF.

The DNA of the CDR3 is TGTGCCAGCAGCTTACAGGCTATAGGGGGCGGGGAAAAACTGTTTTTT. The encoded protein is CASSLQAIGGGEKLFF. The rearrangement links TRBV5-6 to TRBJ1-4; the match to TRBD1 covers 7 bases. This CDR3 region has 16 residues. Germline CDR1 SGHDT, CDR2 YYEEEE. Unmatched junction bases numbered 12, after V lost 2 bases and J lost 8 bases.

The CDR3 sequence is CASSQVLGGSLHF. CDR3 in DNA: TGCGCCAGCAGCCAAGTCCTGGGCGGGTCGCTTCACTTT. The chain uses TRBV4-3 and TRBJ1-6; the D is unclear. In germline, CDR1 is LGHNA, CDR2 YSLEER. Trimming removed 1 base at V and 19 bases at J, with 17 bases between. This CDR3 contains 13 residues.

The sample holds many counts of this clonotype. The chain has TRBV15 and TRBJ1-3; D is unclear. The V gene's germline CDR1 is LNHNV and CDR2 YYDKDF (reference sequence). V lost 2 bases, J lost 0 bases, and 2 bases lay in between. The CDR3 runs to 13 residues. CDR3: CATSRSSGNTIYF. The CDR3 region has the DNA TGTGCCACCAGCAGAAGCTCTGGAAACACCATATATTTT. Complete variable domain (other parts from reference TRBV15 and TRBJ1-3): DAMVIQNPRYQVTQFGKPVTLSCSQTLNHNVMYWYQQKSSQAPKLLFHYYDKDFNNEADTPDNFQSRRPNTSFCFLDIRSPGLGDTAMYLCATSRSSGNTIYFGEGSWLTVV.

The DNA for the CDR3 is TGCAGCGTTGATTGGGGGACATCTGGAAACACCATATATTTT. It yields the protein CSVDWGTSGNTIYF. The rearrangement joins TRBV29-1 to TRBJ1-3; possible D gene TRBD1, 6 bases. The CDR3 sequence is 14 residues long. The V end lost 3 bases, the J end lost 1 base, and 10 bases lay between the germline ends. Germline V lookup: CDR1 SQVTM, CDR2 ANQGSEA.

The chain's CDR3 is CASSYRGPPEKLFF. DNA for the CDR3: TGTGCCAGCAGTTACAGGGGCCCACCTGAAAAACTGTTTTTT. The chain links TRBV6-5 to TRBJ1-4, with D possibly TRBD1 on 5 matching bases. Germline CDR1 and CDR2: MNHEY and SVGAGI. Trimming cost V 2 bases and J 7 bases, with 11 bases left between them. The length of the CDR3 is 14 residues.

In the case of this clonotype: A clone one base away is much larger, so this may be a read error. The V call is TRBV11-3, the J call TRBJ2-7; 10 bases are shared with TRBD1. CDR1 and CDR2 (germline): SGHNT, YENEEA. The CDR3 is 15 amino acids. The CDR3 coding sequence is TGTGCCAGCAGCTTAGGGGGGACAGGGGACTACAAGCAGTACTTC. Residues: CASSLGGTGDYKQYF.

This clonotype showed up many times. The chain carries TRBV6-5 and TRBJ1-2; maybe TRBD1 (5 bases). V was trimmed by 2 bases and J by 6 bases, leaving 10 bases between them. The CDR3 loop spans 13 amino acids. Germline V gene sequence: CDR1 MNHEY, CDR2 SVGAGI. CDR3 nucleotides: TGTGCCAGCAGTTACGGGGGAGTAGATGGCTACACCTTC. This translates into CASSYGGVDGYTF.

About this clonotype: The junction does not match germline at one end; this may be a read error. J is TRBJ2-1 and V is TRBV29-1; no reliable D call. CDR1 and CDR2 from the germline V gene are SQVTM and ANQGSEA. The CDR3 loop spans 14 amino acids. In DNA form, the CDR3 reads TGCAGCGTTGAATTGTTGAATTCCTACAACGAGCAGTTCTTC. Translating it yields CSVELLNSYNEQFF.

The CDR3 DNA reads TGTGCCAGCAGCTGGGGCGCTTCGGCTGATTCACCCCTCCACTTT. This encodes CASSWGASADSPLHF. The V gene is TRBV7-9, the J gene TRBJ1-6, with a weak D call TRBD1 (5 bases). The CDR3 has 15 residues. The germline V gene encodes CDR1 SEHNR and CDR2 FQNEAQ (reference sequence). Trimming removed 4 bases from V and 8 bases from J, with 15 bases in between.

Remarks on this clonotype: Since a much larger clone is just one base distant, this may be a read error. Without the conserved terminal phenylalanine or tryptophan, this CDR3 likely stems from a read error. The rearrangement joins TRBV10-3 to TRBJ2-5; D is unclear. This CDR3 contains 13 residues. V gave up 4 bases and J gave up 10 bases, with 16 bases separating them. Germline V gene sequence: CDR1 ENHRY, CDR2 SYGVKD. CDR3 residues: CAISGSVSASQYL. CDR3 nucleotides: TGTGCCATCAGTGGTTCGGTCAGCGCCAGCCAGTACTTA.

At least ten counts were recorded for this clonotype. The chain recombines TRBV19 with TRBJ1-1, with a possible D match to TRBD1 (5 bases). Germline CDR1 is LNHDA and CDR2 is SQIVND (reference sequence). The CDR3 runs 14 residues. V was shortened by 1 base and J by 2 bases, with 8 bases between the two germline ends. CDR3 sequence: CASSIGQSNTEAFF. Here the CDR3 DNA reads TGTGCCAGTAGTATAGGACAGTCAAACACTGAAGCTTTCTTT. Filled out from reference TRBV19 and TRBJ1-1, the complete variable domain reads DGGITQSPKYLFRKEGQNVTLSCEQNLNHDAMYWYRQDPGQGLRLIYYSQIVNDFQKGDIAEGYSVSREKKESFPLTVTSAQKNPTAFYLCASSIGQSNTEAFFGQGTRLTVV.

This clonotype was seen ten or more times. V usage is TRBV7-9 and J usage is TRBJ2-7; 7 nucleotides agree with TRBD2. CDR3 length equals 18 residues. V lost 4 bases and J lost 3; bases outside the gene matches: 18. Germline CDR1 reads SEHNR; CDR2 reads FQNEAQ (reference sequence). In DNA form, the CDR3 reads TGTGCCAGCAGCTCAAGGACATGGGGGGGGACGAACCACTACGAGCAGTACTTC. Protein product: CASSSRTWGGTNHYEQYF.

V is TRBV27 and J is TRBJ2-7, with TRBD1 as a possible D gene (5 bases). With 6 bases removed from V and 1 base from J, the gap between germline ends came to 22 bases. The CDR3 sequence is 17 residues long. Per the germline V gene, CDR1 is MNHEY and CDR2 is SMNVEV (reference sequence). The DNA of the CDR3 is TGTGCCAGCAGCACCGCCCCCAGGGCAGCTCAATCCTACGAGCAGTACGTC. Translation gives CASSTAPRAAQSYEQYV.

This clonotype was found many times. The chain recombines TRBV18 with TRBJ2-7, with no clear D. Between the trimmed V and J ends, which lost 3 bases and 3 bases, there was a span of 6 bases. The germline V gene has CDR1 KGHSH and CDR2 LQKENI. CDR3 size: 12 residues. In nucleotides, the CDR3 is TGTGCCAGCTCACCTAACGTCTACGAGCAGTACGTC. It yields the protein CASSPNVYEQYV.

J is TRBJ2-1 and V is TRBV29-1, with D maybe TRBD2 (6 bases). The germline CDR1 and CDR2 sequences are SQVTM and ANQGSEA. CDR3 length: 13 amino acids. V dropped 2 bases and J dropped 3 bases, with 8 bases sitting between them. This CDR3 is CSVELANYNEQFF. The CDR3 region has the DNA TGCAGCGTTGAACTAGCGAACTACAATGAGCAGTTCTTC.

This clonotype was seen at least ten times. The rearrangement uses TRBV5-8 and TRBJ1-2; D might be TRBD1 (6 bases). The CDR3 extends over 15 amino acids. CDR1 and CDR2 from the germline V gene are SGHTS and YDEGEE. With 0 bases removed from V and 0 bases from J, the gap between germline ends came to 9 bases. CDR3 sequence: CASSLGQAANYGYTF. The CDR3 region has the DNA TGTGCCAGCAGCTTGGGACAGGCAGCTAACTATGGCTACACCTTC.

This chain links TRBV7-3 with TRBJ2-7; D unclear. Germline CDR1 SGHTA, CDR2 FQGTGA. V lost 4 bases to trimming and J lost 3 bases, with 7 bases between them. The CDR3 loop spans 12 amino acids. The CDR3 DNA reads TGTGCCAGCAGCTCCCTGAACTACGAGCAGTACTTC. Translated: CASSSLNYEQYF.

This clonotype showed up many times. The chain combines TRBV4-2 with TRBJ1-6; D unresolved. CDR3 length: 16 amino acids. V shed 2 bases and J shed 8 bases, with 16 bases lying between them. Germline V gene lookup returns CDR1 LGHNA and CDR2 YNFKEQ. The CDR3 nucleotides are TGTGCCAGCAGCCAACAACTTAATGAAAGGGATTCACCCCTCCACTTT. Amino acids: CASSQQLNERDSPLHF.